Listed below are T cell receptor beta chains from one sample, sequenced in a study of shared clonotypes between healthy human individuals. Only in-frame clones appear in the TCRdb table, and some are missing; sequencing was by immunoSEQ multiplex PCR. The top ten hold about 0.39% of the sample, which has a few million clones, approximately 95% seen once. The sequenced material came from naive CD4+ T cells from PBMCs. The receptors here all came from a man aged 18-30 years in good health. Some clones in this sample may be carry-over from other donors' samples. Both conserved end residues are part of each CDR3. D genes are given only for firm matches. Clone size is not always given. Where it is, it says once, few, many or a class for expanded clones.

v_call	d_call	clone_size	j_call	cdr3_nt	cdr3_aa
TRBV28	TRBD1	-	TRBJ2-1	TGTGCCAGCCTCCCAGGGGGCAAGGACAATGAGCAGTTCTTC	CASLPGGKDNEQFF
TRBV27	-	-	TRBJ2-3	TGTGCCAGCAGTCCCCGGGAAAGCGGTTCGGTAGATACGCAGTATTTT	CASSPRESGSVDTQYF
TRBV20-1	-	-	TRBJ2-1	TGCAGTGCTAGACCCGTCGATGAGCAGTTCTTC	CSARPVDEQFF
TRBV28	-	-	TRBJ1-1	TGTGCCAGCAGTTCCCGCATCGGGGTGTTCACTGAAGCTTTCTTT	CASSSRIGVFTEAFF
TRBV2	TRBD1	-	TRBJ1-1	TGTGCCAGCAGAGGGGACAGGAACACTGAAGCTTTCTTT	CASRGDRNTEAFF
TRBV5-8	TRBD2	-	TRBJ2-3	TGTGCCAGCAGCCTAACTAGCGGCGTAGATACGCAGTATTTT	CASSLTSGVDTQYF
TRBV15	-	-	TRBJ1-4	TGTGCCACCAGCAGGGACGGAGAAAAACTGTTTTTT	CATSRDGEKLFF
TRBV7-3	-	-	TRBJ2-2	TGTGCCACCAAATTAGAGGGCTCCACCGGGGAGCTGTTTTTT	CATKLEGSTGELFF
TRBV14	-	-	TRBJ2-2	TGTGCCAGCAGCCAAAACCTGAGTCCCGCCGGGGAGCTGTTTTTT	CASSQNLSPAGELFF
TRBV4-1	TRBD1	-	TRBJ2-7	TGCGCCAGCAGCCAAGATAGAAGTTCGGACAGGGGGCGCGAGCAGTACTTC	CASSQDRSSDRGREQYF
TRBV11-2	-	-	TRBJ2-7	TGTGCCAGCACCCGGAGGGGGCTCTCCTACGAGCAGTACTTC	CASTRRGLSYEQYF
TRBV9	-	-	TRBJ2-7	TGTGCCAGCAGCCCGGTAACAAACTCCTACGAGCAGTACTTC	CASSPVTNSYEQYF
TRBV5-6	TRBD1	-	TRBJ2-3	TGTGCCAGCAGAGACAGGGCCGCGCACAGCACGCAGTATTTT	CASRDRAAHSTQYF
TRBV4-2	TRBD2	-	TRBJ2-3	TGTGCCAGCAGCCAAGCTGTAGCGGGAGGGGATACGCAGTATTTT	CASSQAVAGGDTQYF
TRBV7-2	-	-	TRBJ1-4	TGTGCCAGCAGCTTAGGGGATGCTAATGAAAAACTGTTTTTT	CASSLGDANEKLFF
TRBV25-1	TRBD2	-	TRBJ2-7	TGTGCCAGCTCCCGGGGGGGGAGCCAATACGAGCAGTACTTC	CASSRGGSQYEQYF
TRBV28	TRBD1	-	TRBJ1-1	TGTGCCAGCAGTTTATACGGGACAGGGGGCGGAGGCACTGAAGCTTTCTTT	CASSLYGTGGGGTEAFF
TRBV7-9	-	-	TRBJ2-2	TGTGCCAGCAGCTTATTGGTCAGCCCGAACACCGGGGAGCTGTTTTTT	CASSLLVSPNTGELFF
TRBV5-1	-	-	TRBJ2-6	TGCGCCAGCAGTCTGAGCTCTGGGGCCAACGTCCTGACTTTC	CASSLSSGANVLTF
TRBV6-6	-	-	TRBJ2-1	TGTGCCAGCACCACTGACCGCTACAATGAGCAGTTCTTC	CASTTDRYNEQFF
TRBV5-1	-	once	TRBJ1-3	TGCGCCAGCAGCTCGACTCCGAGCTCTGGAAACACCATATATTTT	CASSSTPSSGNTIYF
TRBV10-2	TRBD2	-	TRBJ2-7	TGCGCCAGCAGTGAGATGAGCCCGGGGGGCGAGCAGTACTTC	CASSEMSPGGEQYF
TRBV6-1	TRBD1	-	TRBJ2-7	TGTGCCAGCAGTGGCACCGGGACAGGTCCCTACGAGCAGTACTTC	CASSGTGTGPYEQYF
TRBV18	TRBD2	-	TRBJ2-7	TGTGCCAGCTCACTCTCACAGCTAGCGGGCTACGAGCAGTACTTC	CASSLSQLAGYEQYF
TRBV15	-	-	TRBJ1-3	TGTGCCACCAGCAGAGATGGGGCAAACTCTGGAAACACCATATATTTT	CATSRDGANSGNTIYF
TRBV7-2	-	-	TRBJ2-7	TGTGCCAGCAGCCCCCAGACAGGTAGCTACGAGCAGTACTTC	CASSPQTGSYEQYF
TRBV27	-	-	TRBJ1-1	TGTGCCAGCAGTTTTTTAGGGGCACTGAACACTGAAGCTTTCTTT	CASSFLGALNTEAFF
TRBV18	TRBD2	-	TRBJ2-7	TGTGCCAGCTCACCAGCGGGACTAGCGGGAGGTAACGAGCAGTACTTC	CASSPAGLAGGNEQYF
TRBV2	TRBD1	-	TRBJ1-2	TGTGCCAGCCGGTCCGGGACAGGGAACTATGGCTACACCTTC	CASRSGTGNYGYTF
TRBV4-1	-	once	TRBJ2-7	TGCGCCAGCGGCGGGACAGCCAACTCCTACGAGCAGTACTTC	CASGGTANSYEQYF
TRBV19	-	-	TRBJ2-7	TGTGCCAGTAGTGTGGGGGCTGCCTACGAGCAGTACTTC	CASSVGAAYEQYF
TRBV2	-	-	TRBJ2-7	TGTGCCAGCGGGCTGAAATTATACGAGCAGTACTTC	CASGLKLYEQYF
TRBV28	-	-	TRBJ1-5	TGTGCCAGCAGTTCCCATCAGCCCCAGCATTTT	CASSSHQPQHF
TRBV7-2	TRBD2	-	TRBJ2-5	TGTGCCAGCAGCTTATGGCTAGCGGGAGTTGGAGAGACCCAGTACTTC	CASSLWLAGVGETQYF
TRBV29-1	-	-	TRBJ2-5	TGCAGCGTTGGTATGGTCCTCCAAGAGACCCAGTACTTC	CSVGMVLQETQYF
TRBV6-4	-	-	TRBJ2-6	TGTGCCAGCAGTTCGGACTCTGGGGCCAACGTCCTGACTTTC	CASSSDSGANVLTF
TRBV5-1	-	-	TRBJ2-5	TGCGCCAGCAGCTTCACAGGACAAGAGACCCAGTACTTC	CASSFTGQETQYF
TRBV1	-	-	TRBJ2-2	TGCACCAGCAGCCCCCCGGGGGAGCTGTTTTTT	CTSSPPGELFF
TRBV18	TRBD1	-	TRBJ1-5	TGTGCCAGCTCACCGGAACAGGGGGCGGTTGGCAATCAGCCCCAGCATTTT	CASSPEQGAVGNQPQHF
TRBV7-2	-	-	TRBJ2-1	TGTGCCAGCAGCTTAGGAACGGTCAGCACGCTCTCCTACAATGAGCAGTTCTTC	CASSLGTVSTLSYNEQFF
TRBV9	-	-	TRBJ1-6	TGTGCCAGCAGCCCACGCGGCGCAGGGAAGAATTCACCCCTCCACTTT	CASSPRGAGKNSPLHF
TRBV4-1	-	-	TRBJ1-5	TGCGCCAGCAGCCCCCAAGAACGGGGCTATCAGCCCCAGCATTTT	CASSPQERGYQPQHF
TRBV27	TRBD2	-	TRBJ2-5	TGTGCCAGCAGTCTCACCGGGACTAGCGGGGGCGGGACCCAGTACTTC	CASSLTGTSGGGTQYF
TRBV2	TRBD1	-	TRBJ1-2	TGTGCCAGCAGCAGATTGGGACAGATCTATGGCTACACCTTC	CASSRLGQIYGYTF
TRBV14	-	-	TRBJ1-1	TGTGCCAGCAGGGCTACCATGGGGAACACTGAAGCTTTCTTT	CASRATMGNTEAFF
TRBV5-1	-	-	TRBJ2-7	TGCGCCAGCAGGGCTGTTAGTTCCGGCGGGGTTTCAGTGGGGCAGTACTTC	CASRAVSSGGVSVGQYF
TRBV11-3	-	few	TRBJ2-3	TGTGCCAGCAGCTTAGGCGGGAGCACAGATACGCAGTATTTT	CASSLGGSTDTQYF
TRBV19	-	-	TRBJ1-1	TGTGCCAGTAGTATAGATACAGGGTTGGGACGCACTGAAGCTTTCTTT	CASSIDTGLGRTEAFF
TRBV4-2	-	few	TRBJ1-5	TGTGCCAGCAGCCAAGAGACTGGGCAGCCCCAGCATTTT	CASSQETGQPQHF
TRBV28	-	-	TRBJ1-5	TGTGCCAGCAGTTTCTCCAGTTCTAATCAGCCCCAGCATTTT	CASSFSSSNQPQHF
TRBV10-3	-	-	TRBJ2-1	TGTGCCATCAGCGTACAGGGAGACTACAATGAGCAGTTCTTC	CAISVQGDYNEQFF
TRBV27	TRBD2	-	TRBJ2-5	TGTGCCAGCAGTTGGACTAGCGGGTGGCAAGAGACCCAGTACTTC	CASSWTSGWQETQYF
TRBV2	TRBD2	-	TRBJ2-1	TGTGCCAGCAGACGGACTAGCGGGAGGGGTAATGAGCAGTTCTTC	CASRRTSGRGNEQFF
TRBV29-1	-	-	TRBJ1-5	TGCAGCGTTGGATCAGGCGGTGGCCAGCCCCAGCATTTT	CSVGSGGGQPQHF
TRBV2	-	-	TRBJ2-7	TGTGCCAGCAGTGCGGCGGCCACCTACGAGCAGTACTTC	CASSAAATYEQYF